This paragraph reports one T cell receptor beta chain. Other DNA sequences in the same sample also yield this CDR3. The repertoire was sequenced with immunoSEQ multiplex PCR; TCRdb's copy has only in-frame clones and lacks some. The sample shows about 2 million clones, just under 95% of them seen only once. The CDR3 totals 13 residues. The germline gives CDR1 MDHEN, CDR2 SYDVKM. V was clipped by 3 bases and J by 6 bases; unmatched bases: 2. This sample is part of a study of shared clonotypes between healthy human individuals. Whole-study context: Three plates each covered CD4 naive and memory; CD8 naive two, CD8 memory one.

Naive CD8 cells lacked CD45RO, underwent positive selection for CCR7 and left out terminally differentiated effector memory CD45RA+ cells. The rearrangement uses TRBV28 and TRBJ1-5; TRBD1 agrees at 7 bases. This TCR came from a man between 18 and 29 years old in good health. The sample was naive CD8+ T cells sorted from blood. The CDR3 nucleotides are TGTGCCAGCAGTTTGCCAGGGGGTCAGCCCCAGCATTTT. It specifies CASSLPGGQPQHF.